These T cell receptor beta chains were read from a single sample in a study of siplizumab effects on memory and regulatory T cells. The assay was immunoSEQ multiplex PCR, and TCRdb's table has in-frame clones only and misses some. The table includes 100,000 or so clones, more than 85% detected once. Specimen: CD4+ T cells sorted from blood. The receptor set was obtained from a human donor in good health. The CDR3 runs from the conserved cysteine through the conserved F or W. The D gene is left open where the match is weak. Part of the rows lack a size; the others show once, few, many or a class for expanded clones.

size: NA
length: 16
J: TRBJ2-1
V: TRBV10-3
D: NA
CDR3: CAISERGRGSYNEQFF
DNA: TGTGCCATCAGTGAGAGAGGCAGGGGCTCCTACAATGAGCAGTTCTTC

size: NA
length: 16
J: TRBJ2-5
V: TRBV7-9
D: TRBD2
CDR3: CASSLGLAGDKETQYF
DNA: TGTGCCAGCAGCTTAGGACTAGCGGGGGACAAAGAGACCCAGTACTTC

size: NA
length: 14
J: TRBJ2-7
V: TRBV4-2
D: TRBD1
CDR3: CASSEGTGSHEQYF
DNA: TGTGCCAGCAGCGAAGGGACAGGGTCCCACGAGCAGTACTTC

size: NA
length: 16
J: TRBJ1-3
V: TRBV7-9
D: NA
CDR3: CASSLGLIISGNTIYF
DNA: TGTGCCAGCAGCTTAGGCCTAATCATCTCTGGAAACACCATATATTTT

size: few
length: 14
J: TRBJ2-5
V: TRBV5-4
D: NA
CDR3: CASSLVRGFETQYF
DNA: TGTGCCAGCAGCTTGGTCCGGGGGTTTGAGACCCAGTACTTC

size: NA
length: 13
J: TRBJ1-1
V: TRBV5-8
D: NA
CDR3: CASSPGVTAEAFF
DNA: TGTGCCAGCAGCCCGGGGGTGACTGCTGAAGCTTTCTTT

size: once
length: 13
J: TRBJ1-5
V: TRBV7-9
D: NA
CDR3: CASSLQVNQPQHF
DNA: TGTGCCAGCAGCCTACAAGTCAATCAGCCCCAGCATTTT

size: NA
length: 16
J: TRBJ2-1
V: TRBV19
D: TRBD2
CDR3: CASSTPTRGGVHEQFF
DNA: TGTGCCAGTAGTACGCCTACGCGGGGGGGAGTTCATGAGCAGTTCTTC

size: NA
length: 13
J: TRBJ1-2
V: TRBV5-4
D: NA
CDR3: CASSRGQNYGYTF
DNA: TGTGCCAGCAGCCGCGGACAGAACTATGGCTACACCTTC

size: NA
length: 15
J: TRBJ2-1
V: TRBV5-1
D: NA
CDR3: CASSLGSLSGNEQFF
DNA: TGCGCCAGCAGCTTGGGGTCACTATCAGGGAATGAGCAGTTCTTC

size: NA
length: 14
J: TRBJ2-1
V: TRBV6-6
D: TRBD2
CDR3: CASSAGGTHNEQFF
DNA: TGTGCCAGCAGTGCGGGGGGGACACACAATGAGCAGTTCTTC

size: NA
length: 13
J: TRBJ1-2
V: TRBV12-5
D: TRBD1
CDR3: CASGLPGTVGYTF
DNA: TGTGCTAGTGGTTTGCCGGGGACAGTCGGCTACACCTTC

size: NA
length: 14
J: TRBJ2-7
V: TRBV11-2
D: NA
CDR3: CASSLVSPAYEQYF
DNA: TGTGCCAGCTCCTTAGTCAGCCCTGCCTACGAGCAGTACTTC

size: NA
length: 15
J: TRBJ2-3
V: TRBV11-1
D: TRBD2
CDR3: CASSPGLASTDTQYF
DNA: TGTGCCAGCAGCCCGGGACTAGCTAGCACAGATACGCAGTATTTT

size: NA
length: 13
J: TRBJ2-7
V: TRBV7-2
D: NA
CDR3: CASSPPPDNEQYF
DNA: TGTGCCAGCAGCCCCCCGCCAGATAACGAGCAGTACTTC

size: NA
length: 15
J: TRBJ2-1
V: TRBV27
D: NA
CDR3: CASSLVIGSYNEQFF
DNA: TGTGCCAGCAGTTTAGTAATAGGCTCCTACAATGAGCAGTTCTTC

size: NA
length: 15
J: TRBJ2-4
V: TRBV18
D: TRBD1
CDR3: CASSPDRVAKNIQYF
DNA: TGTGCCAGCTCACCTGACAGGGTAGCCAAAAACATTCAGTACTTC

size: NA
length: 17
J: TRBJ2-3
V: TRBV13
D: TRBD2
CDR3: CASSEQAGGLSTDTQYF
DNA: TGTGCCAGCAGCGAACAGGCGGGGGGCTTGAGCACAGATACGCAGTATTTT

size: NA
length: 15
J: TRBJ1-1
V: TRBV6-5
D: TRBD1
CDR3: CASSPGDREGAEAFF
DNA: TGTGCCAGCAGTCCTGGGGACAGGGAGGGCGCTGAAGCTTTCTTT

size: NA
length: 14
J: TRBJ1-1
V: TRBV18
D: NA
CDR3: CASSTIIDGDEAFF
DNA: TGTGCCAGCTCTACAATCATTGACGGAGATGAAGCTTTCTTT

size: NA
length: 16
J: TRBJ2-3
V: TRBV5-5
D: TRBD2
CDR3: CASSPPGTSGTDTQYF
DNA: TGTGCCAGCAGCCCGCCTGGGACTAGCGGCACAGATACGCAGTATTTT

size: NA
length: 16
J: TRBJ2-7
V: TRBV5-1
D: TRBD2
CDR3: CASSLGLAALSYEQYF
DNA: TGCGCCAGCAGCTTGGGACTAGCGGCACTCTCCTACGAGCAGTACTTC

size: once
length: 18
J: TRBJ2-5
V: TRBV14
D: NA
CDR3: CASSQVLGGTDNQETQYF
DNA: TGTGCCAGCAGCCAAGTCCTCGGAGGGACAGATAACCAAGAGACCCAGTACTTC

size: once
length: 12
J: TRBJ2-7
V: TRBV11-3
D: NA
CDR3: CASIKKLDEQYF
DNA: TGTGCCAGCATCAAAAAGCTGGACGAGCAGTACTTC

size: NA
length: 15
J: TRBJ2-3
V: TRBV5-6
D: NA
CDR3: CASSFQQGGGDTQYF
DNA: TGTGCCAGCAGCTTCCAACAGGGAGGGGGGGATACGCAGTATTTT

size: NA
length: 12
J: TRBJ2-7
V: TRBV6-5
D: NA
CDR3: CASMGRGYEQYF
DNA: TGTGCCAGCATGGGCCGGGGATACGAGCAGTACTTC

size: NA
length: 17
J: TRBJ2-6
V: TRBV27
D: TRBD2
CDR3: CASSSLAGLSGANVLTF
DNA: TGTGCCAGCAGTTCACTAGCGGGCCTCTCTGGGGCCAACGTCCTGACTTTC

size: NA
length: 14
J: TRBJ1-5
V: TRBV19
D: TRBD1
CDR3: CASVPTGEYQPQHF
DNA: TGTGCCAGCGTGCCCACAGGGGAGTATCAGCCCCAGCATTTT

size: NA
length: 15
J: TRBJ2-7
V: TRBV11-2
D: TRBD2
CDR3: CASSTSSGDGYEQYF
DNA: TGTGCCAGCAGCACCTCTAGCGGGGACGGCTACGAGCAGTACTTC

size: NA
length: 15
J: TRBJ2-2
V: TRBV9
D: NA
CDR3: CASSVVTGNTGELFF
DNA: TGTGCCAGCAGCGTAGTCACCGGCAACACCGGGGAGCTGTTTTTT

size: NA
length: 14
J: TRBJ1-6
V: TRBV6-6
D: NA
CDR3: CASSGGGGNSPLHF
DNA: TGTGCCAGCAGTGGCGGGGGGGGTAATTCACCCCTCCACTTT

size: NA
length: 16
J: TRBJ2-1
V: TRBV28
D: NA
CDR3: CASSSHSGSPSNEQFF
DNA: TGTGCCAGCAGTTCCCACTCGGGATCCCCCTCCAATGAGCAGTTCTTC

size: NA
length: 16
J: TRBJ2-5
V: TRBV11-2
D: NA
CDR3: CASSFAVGITRETQYF
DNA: TGTGCCAGCAGCTTTGCGGTGGGGATTACAAGGGAGACCCAGTACTTC

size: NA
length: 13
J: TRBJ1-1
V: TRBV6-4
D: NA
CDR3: CASSLGAYTEAFF
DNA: TGTGCCAGCAGTCTCGGGGCCTACACCGAGGCTTTCTTT

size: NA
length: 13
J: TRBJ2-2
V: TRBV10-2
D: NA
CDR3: CASSEIDTGELFF
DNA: TGCGCCAGCAGTGAGATAGACACCGGGGAGCTGTTTTTT

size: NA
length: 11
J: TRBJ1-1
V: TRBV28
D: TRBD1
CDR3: CASSPTGGAFF
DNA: TGTGCCAGCAGCCCGACAGGGGGAGCTTTCTTT

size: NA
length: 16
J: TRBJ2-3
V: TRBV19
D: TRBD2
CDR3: CASRRGGGGATDTQYF
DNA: TGTGCCAGTAGAAGGGGAGGCGGGGGGGCCACAGATACGCAGTATTTT

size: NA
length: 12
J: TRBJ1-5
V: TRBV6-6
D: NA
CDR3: CASSYSLQPQHF
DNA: TGTGCCAGCAGTTACTCCCTTCAGCCCCAGCATTTT

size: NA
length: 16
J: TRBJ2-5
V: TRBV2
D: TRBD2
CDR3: CASSERPAGDQETQYF
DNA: TGTGCCAGCAGTGAACGTCCAGCGGGGGACCAAGAGACCCAGTACTTC

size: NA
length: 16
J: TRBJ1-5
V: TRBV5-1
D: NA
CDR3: CASSFPIEGGNQPQHF
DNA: TGCGCCAGCAGCTTCCCCATAGAGGGGGGCAATCAGCCCCAGCATTTT

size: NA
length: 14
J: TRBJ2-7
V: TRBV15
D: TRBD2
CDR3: CATSFGGGKYEQYF
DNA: TGTGCCACCAGCTTCGGGGGAGGGAAATACGAGCAGTACTTC